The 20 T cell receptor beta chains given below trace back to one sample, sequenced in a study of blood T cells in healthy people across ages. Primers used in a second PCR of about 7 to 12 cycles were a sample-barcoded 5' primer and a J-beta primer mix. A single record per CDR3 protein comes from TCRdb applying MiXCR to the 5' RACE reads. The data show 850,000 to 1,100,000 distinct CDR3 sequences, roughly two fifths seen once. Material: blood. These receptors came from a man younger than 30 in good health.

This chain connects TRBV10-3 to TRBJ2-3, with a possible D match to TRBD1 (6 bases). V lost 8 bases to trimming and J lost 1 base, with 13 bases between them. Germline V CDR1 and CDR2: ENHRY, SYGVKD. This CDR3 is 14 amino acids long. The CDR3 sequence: CAIPTGTGTDTQYF. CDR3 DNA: TGTGCCATCCCCACAGGGACGGGCACAGATACGCAGTATTTT.

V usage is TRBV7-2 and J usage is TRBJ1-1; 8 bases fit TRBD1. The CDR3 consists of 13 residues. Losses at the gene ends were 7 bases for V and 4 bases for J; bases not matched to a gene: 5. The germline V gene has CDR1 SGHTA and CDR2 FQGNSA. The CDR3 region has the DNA TGTGCCAGCACCGCGGGACAGGCCACTGAAGCTTTCTTT. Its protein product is CASTAGQATEAFF.

CDR3 coding DNA: TGCAGTGCGTTGGGGCGGGGACAATACAATGAGCAGTACTTC. This encodes CSALGRGQYNEQYF. The chain carries TRBV20-1 and TRBJ2-7, with D perhaps being TRBD1 or TRBD2 (6 bases each). Germline CDR1 reads DFQATT; CDR2 reads SNEGSKA (reference sequence). The CDR3 spans 14 residues. Trimming left V 6 bases short and J 7 bases short, with 22 bases between.

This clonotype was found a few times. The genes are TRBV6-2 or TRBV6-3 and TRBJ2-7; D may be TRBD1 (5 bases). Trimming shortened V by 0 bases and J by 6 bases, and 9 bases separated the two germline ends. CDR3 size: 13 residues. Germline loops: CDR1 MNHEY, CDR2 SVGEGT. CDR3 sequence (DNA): TGTGCCAGCAGTTACTCGAGACAGTTCGAGCAGTACTTC. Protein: CASSYSRQFEQYF.

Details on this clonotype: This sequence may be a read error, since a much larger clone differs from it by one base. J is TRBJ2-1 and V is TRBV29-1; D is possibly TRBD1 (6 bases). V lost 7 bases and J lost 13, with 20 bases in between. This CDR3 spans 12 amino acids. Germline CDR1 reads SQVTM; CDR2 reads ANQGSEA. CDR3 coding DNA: TGCAGCGCCGGACAGACAGAAGAGACCCAGTTCTTC. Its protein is CSAGQTEETQFF.

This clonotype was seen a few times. The CDR3 nucleotides are TGTGCCAGCTCACCTTCAGGGGCAGACTCCTACGAGCAGTACTTC. It yields the protein CASSPSGADSYEQYF. The chain carries TRBV18 and TRBJ2-7; tentative D call: TRBD1 (6 bases). Trimming took 3 bases from V and 0 from J, leaving 12 bases between them. From germline, CDR1 is KGHSH and CDR2 LQKENI. The length of the CDR3 is 15 residues.

The CDR3 DNA reads TGTGCCAGCAGCTTACCGGACACCTATGGCTACACCTTC. Encoded protein: CASSLPDTYGYTF. The genes are TRBV7-9 and TRBJ1-2, with a weak D call TRBD1 (5 bases). V lost 2 bases and J lost 4, with 8 bases in between. The length of the CDR3 is 13 residues. Germline CDR1 reads SEHNR; CDR2 reads FQNEAQ (reference sequence).

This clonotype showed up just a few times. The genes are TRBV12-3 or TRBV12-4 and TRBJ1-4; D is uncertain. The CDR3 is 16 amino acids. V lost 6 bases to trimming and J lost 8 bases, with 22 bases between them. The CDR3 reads CASSQLRPGLGEKLFF. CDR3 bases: TGTGCCAGCAGCCAACTAAGACCAGGACTGGGGGAAAAACTGTTTTTT.

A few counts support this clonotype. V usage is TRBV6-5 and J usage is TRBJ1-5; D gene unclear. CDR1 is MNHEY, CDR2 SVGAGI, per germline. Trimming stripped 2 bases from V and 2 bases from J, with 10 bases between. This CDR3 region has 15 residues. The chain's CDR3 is CASSYVRGGNQPQHF. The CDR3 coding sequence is TGTGCCAGCAGTTACGTACGCGGGGGCAATCAGCCCCAGCATTTT.

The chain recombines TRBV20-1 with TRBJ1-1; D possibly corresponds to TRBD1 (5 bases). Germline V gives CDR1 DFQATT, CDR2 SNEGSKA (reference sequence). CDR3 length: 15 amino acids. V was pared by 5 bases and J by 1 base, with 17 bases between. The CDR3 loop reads CSASGTERWNTEAFF. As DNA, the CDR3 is TGCAGTGCTTCCGGGACGGAGCGTTGGAACACTGAAGCTTTCTTT.

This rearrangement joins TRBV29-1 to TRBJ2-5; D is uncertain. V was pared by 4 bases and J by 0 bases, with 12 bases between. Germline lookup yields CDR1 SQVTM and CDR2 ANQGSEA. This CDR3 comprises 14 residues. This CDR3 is CSVAGRNDQETQYF. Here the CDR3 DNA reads TGCAGCGTTGCGGGCAGGAACGACCAAGAGACCCAGTACTTC.

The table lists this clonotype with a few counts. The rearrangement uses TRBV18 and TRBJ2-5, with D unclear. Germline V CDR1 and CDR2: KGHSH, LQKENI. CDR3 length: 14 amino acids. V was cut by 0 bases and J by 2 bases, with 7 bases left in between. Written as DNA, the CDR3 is TGTGCCAGCTCACCACCGAACAGTCAAGAGACCCAGTACTTC. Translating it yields CASSPPNSQETQYF. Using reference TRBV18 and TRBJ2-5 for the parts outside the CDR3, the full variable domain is NAGVMQNPRHLVRRRGQEARLRCSPMKGHSHVYWYRQLPEEGLKFMVYLQKENIIDESGMPKERFSAEFPKEGPSILRIQQVVRGDSAAYFCASSPPNSQETQYFGPGTRLLVL.

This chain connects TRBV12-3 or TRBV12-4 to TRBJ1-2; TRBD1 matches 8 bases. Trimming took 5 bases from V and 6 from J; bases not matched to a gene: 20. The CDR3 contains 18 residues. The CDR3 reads CASSRHLAPPDRVDGYTF. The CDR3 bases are TGTGCCAGCAGTCGCCACTTAGCGCCGCCGGACAGGGTGGATGGCTACACCTTC.

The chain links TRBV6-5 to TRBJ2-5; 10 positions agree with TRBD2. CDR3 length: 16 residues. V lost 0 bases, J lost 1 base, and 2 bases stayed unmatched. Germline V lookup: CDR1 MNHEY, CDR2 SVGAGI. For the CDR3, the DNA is TGTGCCAGCAGTTACTCGGCTAGCGGGGGCCAAGAGACCCAGTACTTC. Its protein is CASSYSASGGQETQYF.

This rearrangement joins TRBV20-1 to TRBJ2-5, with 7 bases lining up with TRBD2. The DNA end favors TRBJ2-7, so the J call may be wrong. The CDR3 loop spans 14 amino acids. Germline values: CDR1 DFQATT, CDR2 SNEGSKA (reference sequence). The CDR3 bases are TGCAGTGCTAGAGAGGCCAGCGGGGACTACGAGCAGTACTTC. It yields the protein CSAREASGDYEQYF.

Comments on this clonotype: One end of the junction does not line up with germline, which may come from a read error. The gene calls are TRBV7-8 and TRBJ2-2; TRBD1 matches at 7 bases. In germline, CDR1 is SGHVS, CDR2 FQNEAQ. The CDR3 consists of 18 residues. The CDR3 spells CAGSPRPPTGLDTGELFF. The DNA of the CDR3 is TGTGCCGGCAGCCCCAGGCCGCCGACAGGGTTGGACACCGGGGAGCTGTTTTTT.

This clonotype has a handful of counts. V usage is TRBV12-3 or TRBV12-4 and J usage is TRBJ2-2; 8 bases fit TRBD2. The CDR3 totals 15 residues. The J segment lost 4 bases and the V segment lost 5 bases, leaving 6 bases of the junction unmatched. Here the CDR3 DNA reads TGTGCCAGCAGTATTAGCGGGGTGCTCACCGGGGAGCTGTTTTTT. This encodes CASSISGVLTGELFF.

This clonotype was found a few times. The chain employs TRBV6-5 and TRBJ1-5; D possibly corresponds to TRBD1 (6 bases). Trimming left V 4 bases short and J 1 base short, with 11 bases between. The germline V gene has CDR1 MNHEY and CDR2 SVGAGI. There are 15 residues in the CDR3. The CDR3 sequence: CASSSQGKSNQPQHF. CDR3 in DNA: TGTGCCAGCAGTTCCCAGGGGAAGAGCAATCAGCCCCAGCATTTT.

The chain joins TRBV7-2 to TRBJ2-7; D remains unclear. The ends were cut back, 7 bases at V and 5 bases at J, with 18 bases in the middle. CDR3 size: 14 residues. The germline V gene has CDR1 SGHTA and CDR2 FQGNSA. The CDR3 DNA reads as TGTGCCAGCACTCGATCCCTGGTTGGCAACGAGCAGTACTTC. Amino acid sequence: CASTRSLVGNEQYF. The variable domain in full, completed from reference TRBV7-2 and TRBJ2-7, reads GAGVSQSPSNKVTEKGKDVELRCDPISGHTALYWYRQSLGQGLEFLIYFQGNSAPDKSGLPSDRFSAERTGGSVSTLTIQRTQQEDSAVYLCASTRSLVGNEQYFGPGTRLTVT.

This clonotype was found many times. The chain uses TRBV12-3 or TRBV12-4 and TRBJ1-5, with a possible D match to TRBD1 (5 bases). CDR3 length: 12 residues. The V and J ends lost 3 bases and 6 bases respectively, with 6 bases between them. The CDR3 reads CASSFGGQPQHF. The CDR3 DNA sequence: TGTGCCAGCAGTTTTGGGGGTCAGCCCCAGCATTTT.